The 26 T cell receptor beta chains listed next were all sequenced from one sample in a study of control samples from healthy donors and cancer patients. The method was immunoSEQ multiplex PCR; TCRdb's version includes in-frame clones alone and lacks a portion of them. The data contain hundreds of thousands of clones, 75% to 95% of them singletons. The sample taken for sequencing was PBMCs. Receptors originate from a man aged 35 to 55 with head and neck cancer.

This clone was seen only a few times. The gene calls are TRBV11-2 and TRBJ2-1, with TRBD1 matching 10 bases. The length of the CDR3 is 15 residues. The V segment lost 4 bases and the J segment 4 bases; nucleotides outside the gene matches: 4. Germline CDR1 reads SGHAT; CDR2 reads FQNNGV. The CDR3: CASSSGQGTYNEQFF. CDR3 in DNA: TGTGCCAGCAGCTCGGGACAGGGGACTTACAATGAGCAGTTCTTC.

V gene TRBV9 combines with J gene TRBJ2-1; D unclear. CDR1 SGDLS and CDR2 YYNGEE come from the germline V gene. Trimming removed 3 bases at V and 14 bases at J, with 18 bases between. The CDR3 sequence is 13 residues long. The CDR3 nucleotides read TGTGCCAGCAGCGGTGGGGTCTACCGAAATGAGTTCTTC. It encodes CASSGGVYRNEFF.

The chain uses TRBV30 and TRBJ2-7; the D call may be TRBD1 or TRBD2 (5 bases each). CDR3 length: 15 amino acids. The V end lost 1 base, the J end lost 2 bases, and 15 bases lay between the germline ends. The germline V gene has CDR1 GTSNPN and CDR2 SVGIG (reference sequence). CDR3 protein: CAWSGPGRPPYEQYF. The CDR3 DNA is TGTGCCTGGAGTGGTCCGGGACGGCCCCCCTACGAGCAGTACTTC. Combining the CDR3 with reference TRBV30 and TRBJ2-7 gives the whole variable domain SQTIHQWPATLVQPVGSPLSLECTVEGTSNPNLYWYRQAAGRGLQLLFYSVGIGQISSEVPQNLSASRPQDRQFILSSKKLLLSDSGFYLCAWSGPGRPPYEQYFGPGTRLTVT.

V gene TRBV6-2 or TRBV6-3 combines with J gene TRBJ2-7, with D maybe TRBD2 (5 bases). V was trimmed by 4 bases and J by 5 bases, leaving 33 bases between them. The germline gives CDR1 MNHEY, CDR2 SVGEGT. The CDR3 is made up of 20 amino acids. The CDR3 region has the DNA TGTGCCAGCAGTTCACGGACCGATTCCCGCCAGCGGCGATTGGTCCACGAGCAGTACTTC. This codes for CASSSRTDSRQRRLVHEQYF.

This clone showed up many times. The chain combines TRBV7-2 with TRBJ1-5; TRBD1 might be the D (5 bases). The V end lost 2 bases, the J end lost 7 bases, and 9 bases lay between the germline ends. Looked up from germline, CDR1 is SGHTA and CDR2 is FQGNSA. The CDR3 totals 13 residues. The CDR3 DNA sequence: TGTGCCAGCAGCTTAAGGGGTGGGCAGCCCCAGCATTTT. It encodes CASSLRGGQPQHF.

The chain has TRBV6-6 and TRBJ2-1; no reliable D call. Trimming removed 5 bases at V and 4 bases at J, with 12 bases between. The V gene's germline CDR1 is MNHNY and CDR2 SVGAGI (reference sequence). The CDR3 sequence is 14 residues long. The CDR3 spells CASSALDLYNEQFF. CDR3 DNA: TGTGCCAGCAGTGCGCTTGACCTATACAATGAGCAGTTCTTC.

This clone has just one count. The rearrangement uses TRBV2 and TRBJ2-5; D possibly corresponds to TRBD2 (6 bases). Germline V gene data show CDR1 as SNHLY and CDR2 as FYNNEI. This CDR3 contains 15 residues. Trimming took 9 bases from V and 2 from J, leaving 19 bases between them. CDR3 amino acids: CASRARRGKQETQYF. For the CDR3, the DNA is TGTGCCAGTCGAGCAAGGCGGGGAAAGCAAGAGACCCAGTACTTC.

This chain joins TRBV11-2 and TRBJ2-5, with 7 positions matching TRBD1. The CDR3 loop spans 14 amino acids. The germline gives CDR1 SGHAT, CDR2 FQNNGV. With 5 bases clipped from V and 1 base from J, the junction kept 4 bases outside the gene matches. Here the CDR3 reads CASSAQGVQETQYF. The CDR3 DNA sequence: TGTGCCAGCAGCGCCCAGGGGGTCCAAGAGACCCAGTACTTC. The complete variable domain, with remaining parts taken from reference TRBV11-2 and TRBJ2-5, reads EAGVAQSPRYKIIEKRQSVAFWCNPISGHATLYWYQQILGQGPKLLIQFQNNGVVDDSQLPKDRFSAERLKGVDSTLKIQPAKLEDSAVYLCASSAQGVQETQYFGPGTRLLVL.

The CDR3 sequence is CAWSQPGQAYEQYF. CDR3 coding DNA: TGTGCCTGGAGCCAACCAGGACAGGCCTACGAGCAGTACTTC. The chain couples TRBV30 to TRBJ2-7, with 7 bases identical to TRBD1. Looked up from germline, CDR1 is GTSNPN and CDR2 is SVGIG (reference sequence). This CDR3 has 14 residues. The ends lost 3 bases at V and 2 bases at J; junction bases unmatched: 7. The full variable domain, completed using reference TRBV30 and TRBJ2-7, is SQTIHQWPATLVQPVGSPLSLECTVEGTSNPNLYWYRQAAGRGLQLLFYSVGIGQISSEVPQNLSASRPQDRQFILSSKKLLLSDSGFYLCAWSQPGQAYEQYFGPGTRLTVT.

The V and J genes are TRBV18 and TRBJ1-2; D may be TRBD1 (6 bases). Germline V gives CDR1 KGHSH, CDR2 LQKENI. The CDR3 consists of 18 residues. Trimming took off 1 base at V and 2 bases at J, with 20 bases between the two ends. The DNA of the CDR3 is TGTGCCAGCTCACCACAGATCGAATCCGGGACATCGAACTATGGCTACACCTTC. Translation: CASSPQIESGTSNYGYTF.

J is TRBJ1-4 and V is TRBV7-8; 10 bases are shared with TRBD1. In germline, CDR1 is SGHVS, CDR2 FQNEAQ. This CDR3 has 15 amino acids. V was clipped by 5 bases and J by 12 bases; unmatched bases: 12. The CDR3 DNA follows: TGTGCCAGCAGCCCGGCAGGGACAGGGGTCATGGAACTGTTTTTT. Encoded protein: CASSPAGTGVMELFF.

The chain employs TRBV6-5 and TRBJ2-7; tentatively, D is TRBD1 (6 bases). V shed 6 bases and J shed 7 bases, with 19 bases lying between them. From germline, CDR1 is MNHEY and CDR2 SVGAGI. This CDR3 region has 14 residues. The DNA for the CDR3 is TGTGCCAGCAGGGCGTGGACAGCCTTCTTTGAGCAGTACTTC. Translated, it gives CASRAWTAFFEQYF.

J is TRBJ2-3 and V is TRBV5-1; possible D gene TRBD2, 6 bases. This CDR3 has 16 residues. Trimming removed 5 bases from V and 2 bases from J, with 18 bases in between. Germline V gives CDR1 SGHRS, CDR2 YFSETQ. The CDR3 loop reads CASREGLAATTDTQYF. Here the CDR3 DNA reads TGCGCCAGCAGAGAGGGACTGGCGGCGACCACAGATACGCAGTATTTT. The full variable domain, rest sourced from reference TRBV5-1 and TRBJ2-3, is KAGVTQTPRYLIKTRGQQVTLSCSPISGHRSVSWYQQTPGQGLQFLFEYFSETQRNKGNFPGRFSGRQFSNSRSEMNVSTLELGDSALYLCASREGLAATTDTQYFGPGTRLTVL.

The chain recombines TRBV29-1 with TRBJ1-1; possible D gene TRBD1, 6 bases. Per germline, CDR1 SQVTM and CDR2 ANQGSEA. The CDR3 covers 13 residues. V was cut by 6 bases and J by 6 bases, with 17 bases left in between. The CDR3 reads CSVVRQEAPEAFF. CDR3 nucleotides: TGCAGCGTCGTACGACAGGAGGCGCCTGAAGCTTTCTTT.

The rearrangement uses TRBV6-5 and TRBJ1-3; no reliable D call. CDR3 length: 13 amino acids. Germline assignment: CDR1 MNHEY and CDR2 SVGAGI. V lost 4 bases and J lost 4, with 8 bases in between. CDR3 nucleotide sequence: TGTGCCAGCAGTTTGTCTCTGGGAAACACCATATATTTT. It yields the protein CASSLSLGNTIYF.

The chain recombines TRBV6-5 with TRBJ1-2; D gene ambiguous. The germline V and J ends were trimmed by 5 bases and 4 bases, with 17 bases remaining between them. The germline V gene has CDR1 MNHEY and CDR2 SVGAGI. The CDR3 sequence is 15 residues long. The CDR3 DNA is TGTGCCAGCAGTCCTTGGACGACCGGTTCCTATGGCTACACCTTC. Translation: CASSPWTTGSYGYTF.

This chain links TRBV19 with TRBJ2-7, with 13 nucleotides matching TRBD2. Germline trimming cut 1 base from V and 7 bases from J; bases unmatched to any gene: 7. CDR1 and CDR2 (germline): LNHDA, SQIVND (reference sequence). The CDR3 extends over 16 amino acids. The DNA of the CDR3 is TGTGCCAGTAGTATAGGCGGACTAGCGGGAGCGAGAGAGCAGTACTTC. This encodes CASSIGGLAGAREQYF.

The rearrangement joins TRBV28 to TRBJ2-2; D is unresolved. The CDR3 runs to 17 residues. Germline-derived CDR1 and CDR2 are MDHEN and SYDVKM. Trimming stripped 2 bases from V and 3 bases from J, with 16 bases between. Here the CDR3 DNA reads TGTGCCAGCAGTTTACATCGGCTAGGTTTCGACACCGGGGAGCTGTTTTTT. Translated: CASSLHRLGFDTGELFF.

This chain connects TRBV6-2 or TRBV6-3 to TRBJ2-7; 8 bases are a match to TRBD2. The V segment lost 6 bases and the J segment 3 bases; nucleotides outside the gene matches: 13. The germline gives CDR1 MNHEY, CDR2 SVGEGT. The CDR3 has 16 amino acids. The CDR3 bases are TGTGCCAGCAGCCCTACCGGGGGGGGCTGGGACTACGAGCAGTACTTC. This codes for CASSPTGGGWDYEQYF.

This clone has a single count. The chain uses TRBV7-6 and TRBJ1-1, with D possibly matching TRBD1 (5 bases). Trimming removed 0 bases at V and 1 base at J, with 15 bases between. The CDR3 totals 17 residues. Germline-derived CDR1 and CDR2 are SGHVS and FNYEAQ. The CDR3 bases are TGTGCCAGCAGCTTAGCGTTGGGGGAGGGCCCGAACACTGAAGCTTTCTTT. Its protein product is CASSLALGEGPNTEAFF.

V and J are TRBV10-3 and TRBJ2-3; 12 bases line up with TRBD2. The CDR3 spans 17 residues. Trimming cost V 4 bases and J 3 bases; bases outside gene matches: 8. The germline gives CDR1 ENHRY, CDR2 SYGVKD. This CDR3 is CAISGAPGLAGTDTQYF. The CDR3 coding sequence is TGTGCCATCAGTGGGGCCCCGGGACTAGCGGGTACAGATACGCAGTATTTT.

V gene TRBV12-3 or TRBV12-4 combines with J gene TRBJ1-5; the D gene is possibly TRBD1 (6 bases). The CDR3 loop spans 12 amino acids. Deletions cut 9 bases from V and 9 bases from J, with 15 bases between. The DNA for the CDR3 is TGTGCCAGTGCCAATCAGGGGCTGCCCCAGCATTTT. Its protein is CASANQGLPQHF.

V and J are TRBV7-9 and TRBJ1-1; 10 bases agree with TRBD1. Germline lookup yields CDR1 SEHNR and CDR2 FQNEAQ (reference sequence). The CDR3 covers 16 residues. With 4 bases clipped from V and 1 base from J, the junction kept 6 bases outside the gene matches. CDR3 protein: CASSYWTGGQNTEAFF. The CDR3 nucleotides read TGTGCCAGCAGCTATTGGACAGGGGGGCAGAACACTGAAGCTTTCTTT.

The J gene is TRBJ2-5, the V gene TRBV3-1 (or the pseudogene TRBV3-2); D possibly corresponds to TRBD1 (5 bases). From germline, CDR1 is LGHDT and CDR2 YNNKEL (reference sequence). This CDR3 is built from 16 residues. V lost 0 bases and J 4 bases, leaving 15 bases between the germline ends. CDR3 residues: CASSQDVARQLETQYF. In DNA form, the CDR3 reads TGTGCCAGCAGCCAAGACGTCGCGAGACAGTTAGAGACCCAGTACTTC.

The genes are TRBV12-3 or TRBV12-4 and TRBJ2-7; tentatively, D is TRBD2 (6 bases). The CDR3 is 13 residues long. Trimming stripped 6 bases from V and 5 bases from J, with 14 bases between. The CDR3 DNA reads as TGTGCCAGCAGGACTAGGGGCTCGCACGAGCAGTACTTC. Translated, it gives CASRTRGSHEQYF.

The genes are TRBV27 and TRBJ1-1; the D is unclear. The V and J ends lost 4 bases and 0 bases respectively, with 9 bases between them. The CDR3 is made up of 14 amino acids. Looked up from germline, CDR1 is MNHEY and CDR2 is SMNVEV (reference sequence). CDR3 DNA: TGTGCCAGCAGTTACCTAGGCCTGAACACTGAAGCTTTCTTT. This sequence encodes CASSYLGLNTEAFF.